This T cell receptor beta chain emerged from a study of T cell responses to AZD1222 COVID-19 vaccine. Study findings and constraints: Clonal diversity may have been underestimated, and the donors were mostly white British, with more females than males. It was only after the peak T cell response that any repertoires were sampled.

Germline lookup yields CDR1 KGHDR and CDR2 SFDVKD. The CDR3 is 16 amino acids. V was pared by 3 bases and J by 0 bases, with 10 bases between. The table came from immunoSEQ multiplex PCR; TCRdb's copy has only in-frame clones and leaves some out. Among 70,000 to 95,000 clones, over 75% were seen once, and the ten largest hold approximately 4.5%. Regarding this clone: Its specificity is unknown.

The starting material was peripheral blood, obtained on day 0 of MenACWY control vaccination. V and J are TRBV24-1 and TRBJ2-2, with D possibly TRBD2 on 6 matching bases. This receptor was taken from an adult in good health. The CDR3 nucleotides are TGTGCCACCAGTGATCCGGGACTTACGAACACCGGGGAGCTGTTTTTT. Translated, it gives CATSDPGLTNTGELFF.